This TCR beta chain was recovered during a study of T-cell reconstitution after alpha-beta-depleted transplantation in children. This clonotype was seen ten or more times. Looked up from germline, CDR1 is MNHNS and CDR2 is SASEGT. Between the trimmed V and J ends, which lost 8 bases and 5 bases, there was a span of 12 bases. CDR3 length: 12 residues. A library of TCRbeta sequences, prepared with unique molecular identifiers, was generated. One entry per CDR3 protein results from TCRdb running MiXCR on the PCR reads. The repertoire consists of 450,000 to 600,000 distinct CDR3 sequences, with under 12% occurring once and the leading ten covering just over 2%.

The material was PBMCs, obtained before TCRalphabeta/CD19-depleted stem cell transplant. V usage is TRBV6-1 and J usage is TRBJ2-5; D possibly corresponds to TRBD2 (7 bases). The TCR was taken from a child aged 2 to 10 with inherited bone marrow failure, due to receive a stem cell transplant. CDR3 region: CASGGAMETQYF. The CDR3, as DNA: TGTGCCAGCGGGGGGGCGATGGAGACCCAGTACTTC.